This T cell receptor beta chain was recovered during a study of vaccination and CD4 T cells after COVID-19. For the study at large: Control cultures, each given a CEFX pool, an HIV-1 Nef pool, or no peptide, were included.

The study sequenced cultured CD4+ T cell DNA using the Oncomine TCR Beta short-read assay. Genomic DNA was taken out of cultured CD4+ T cells by extraction. TCRdb fed the PCR reads into MiXCR, producing one record per CDR3 protein. The sample includes approximately 12,000 distinct CDR3 sequences, roughly 57% seen only once; the top ten take just over 8.5%. This CDR3 spans 13 amino acids. Per germline, CDR1 SGHVS and CDR2 FQNEAQ. V was trimmed by 8 bases and J by 11 bases, leaving 21 bases between them. A note on this clonotype: Its cognate antigen is unknown.

Treatment given: approximately 9-day PBMC culture with coronavirus spike peptide pools or control peptides (ViraFEST assay). After expanding antigen-specific T cells with peptide pools, ViraFEST sequenced their TCRs. General observations from the study: Of the reactive clones in convalescent patients, a median 86.3% showed up only post-vaccination.

The receptor was derived from a human donor who had recovered from COVID-19. This specimen was CD4+ T cells from blood, cultured in vitro, taken before SARS-CoV-2 vaccination. The rearrangement links TRBV7-8 to TRBJ1-1, with D unresolved. Here the CDR3 DNA reads TGTGCCAGCGCATTTTCCGGAACCCCTGGGGCTTTCTTT. Its protein product is CASAFSGTPGAFF.